The 15 T cell receptor beta chains reported below all come from one sample, sequenced in a study of blood T cells in healthy people across ages. A second PCR of 7 to 11 cycles used a sample-barcoded 5' primer and a J-beta primer mix. TCRdb ran MiXCR on the 5' RACE reads and lists one entry per CDR3 protein. Of hundreds of thousands of distinct CDR3 sequences listed, roughly 50% were seen once; the top ten hold roughly 30%. Sequencing was done on a sample of blood. Receptor source: an older woman in good health.

The V gene is TRBV27, the J gene TRBJ1-3, with a weak D call TRBD1 (6 bases). The CDR3 spans 16 residues. Germline CDR1 and CDR2: MNHEY and SMNVEV (reference sequence). V was cut by 5 bases and J by 0 bases, with 14 bases left in between. Written as DNA, the CDR3 is TGTGCCAGCAGTCCGGGGACAAGCAACTCTGGAAACACCATATATTTT. It is translated as CASSPGTSNSGNTIYF.

The chain employs TRBV5-1 and TRBJ2-1, with no clear D. Near its end, the DNA agrees better with TRBJ2-7, so the J call may be wrong. Germline assignment: CDR1 SGHRS and CDR2 YFSETQ. The CDR3 has 13 amino acids. CDR3 protein: CASSPTTYNEQYF. The CDR3, as DNA: TGCGCCAGCAGCCCTACGACTTACAATGAGCAGTACTTC.

Concerning this clonotype: A junction end diverges from the germline sequence, so it may reflect a read error. V gene TRBV7-9 combines with J gene TRBJ1-6; D gene ambiguous. This CDR3 has 14 amino acids. The germline CDR1 and CDR2 sequences are SEHNR and FQNEAQ (reference sequence). CDR3 amino acids: CASSISGFGSPPHF. DNA for the CDR3: TGTGCCAGCAGCATTAGCGGTTTCGGTTCACCCCCCCACTTT.

The chain is built from TRBV20-1 and TRBJ1-2; TRBD1 might be the D (6 bases). The CDR3 has 13 amino acids. CDR1 is DFQATT and CDR2 is SNEGSKA in the germline V gene (reference sequence). Trimming removed 3 bases from V and 7 bases from J, with 15 bases in between. CDR3 loop: CSARMTGVGGYTF. CDR3 nucleotides: TGCAGTGCTAGGATGACAGGCGTTGGTGGCTACACCTTC.

The chain is built from TRBV20-1 and TRBJ2-1, with 13 bases lining up with TRBD2. The CDR3 totals 15 residues. V lost 3 bases and J lost 13; bases outside the gene matches: 12. Germline V lookup: CDR1 DFQATT, CDR2 SNEGSKA (reference sequence). This chain's CDR3 is CSARIPGLAGRQQFF. Here the CDR3 DNA reads TGCAGTGCTAGGATCCCGGGACTAGCGGGACGACAACAGTTCTTC.

The chain employs TRBV4-1 and TRBJ2-7; D is perhaps TRBD2 (7 bases). Germline V gene data show CDR1 as MGHRA and CDR2 as YSYEKL. The CDR3 length is 16 residues. V lost 1 base, J lost 3 bases, and 16 bases lay in between. CDR3 region: CASSQVPRGGNYEQYF. The CDR3 nucleotides are TGCGCCAGCAGCCAAGTCCCGAGGGGGGGAAACTACGAGCAGTACTTC.

The chain couples TRBV6-5 to TRBJ2-1; D unclear. Germline CDR1 MNHEY, CDR2 SVGAGI. The CDR3 spans 14 residues. V lost 2 bases to trimming and J lost 2 bases, with 7 bases between them. The CDR3 DNA reads as TGTGCCAGCAGTTACGGTTTAGCCTACAATGAGCAGTTCTTC. This encodes CASSYGLAYNEQFF.

This clonotype has more than one count but fewer than ten. The chain couples TRBV18 to TRBJ2-5; 9 bases fit TRBD1. The J call may be mistaken, given a closer DNA end match to TRBJ2-7. The germline CDR1 and CDR2 sequences are KGHSH and LQKENI. The CDR3 has 14 residues. The CDR3 nucleotides are TGTGCCAGCTCACCCGGGACAGGGTCCCACGAGCAGTACTTC. This sequence encodes CASSPGTGSHEQYF.

The gene calls are TRBV7-8 and TRBJ2-7, with a possible D match to TRBD1 (6 bases). CDR1 is SGHVS, CDR2 FQNEAQ, per germline. With 5 bases removed from V and 5 bases from J, the gap between germline ends came to 22 bases. The CDR3 is made up of 16 amino acids. The CDR3 DNA follows: TGTGCCAGCAGCCCTCGCTCTGCTACAGGGTTCGACGAGCAGTACTTC. Its translation is CASSPRSATGFDEQYF.

The rearrangement joins TRBV5-6 to TRBJ2-7, with TRBD2 as a possible D gene (7 bases). V shed 1 base and J shed 2 bases, with 22 bases lying between them. Germline CDR1 is SGHDT and CDR2 is YYEEEE. The CDR3 loop spans 18 amino acids. CDR3 nucleotide sequence: TGTGCCAGCAGCTTGAACACAGGGAGGCTAGCGGTTACCTACGAGCAGTACTTC. As protein: CASSLNTGRLAVTYEQYF.

The rearrangement links TRBV20-1 to TRBJ2-3, with TRBD2 identical over 13 bases. Trimming removed 6 bases from V and 7 bases from J; junction bases left unmatched: 16. Germline loops: CDR1 DFQATT, CDR2 SNEGSKA (reference sequence). This CDR3 comprises 17 residues. CDR3 sequence: CSARTSGSRGWIYTQYF. The CDR3 bases are TGCAGTGCCCGGACTAGCGGGAGTCGGGGCTGGATATATACGCAGTATTTT.

The chain joins TRBV20-1 to TRBJ2-3; TRBD1 matches 8 bases. Per the germline V gene, CDR1 is DFQATT and CDR2 is SNEGSKA (reference sequence). The ends lost 8 bases at V and 0 bases at J; junction bases unmatched: 7. This CDR3 has 14 residues. CDR3 protein: CSCRRDRSTDTQYF. The DNA for the CDR3 is TGCAGTTGTCGCAGGGACAGGAGCACAGATACGCAGTATTTT.

The CDR3 region is CASRTHNSGVYEQYF. In DNA form, the CDR3 reads TGTGCCAGCAGGACCCATAATAGCGGAGTCTACGAGCAGTACTTC. The V call is TRBV7-9, the J call TRBJ2-7; D perhaps matches TRBD2 (6 bases). Trimming left V 6 bases short and J 3 bases short, with 18 bases between. Germline V lookup: CDR1 SEHNR, CDR2 FQNEAQ (reference sequence). The CDR3 extends over 15 amino acids.

The chain links TRBV28 to TRBJ2-6; a possible D gene is TRBD1 (5 bases). V shed 5 bases and J shed 0 bases, with 11 bases lying between them. Per germline, CDR1 MDHEN and CDR2 SYDVKM. The CDR3 runs 16 residues. The CDR3: CASSARQLSGANVLTF. In nucleotides, the CDR3 is TGTGCCAGCAGTGCGAGACAGCTCTCTGGGGCCAACGTCCTGACTTTC.

This clonotype was picked up a small number of times. The chain couples TRBV29-1 to TRBJ2-3; D remains unclear. Germline CDR1 reads SQVTM; CDR2 reads ANQGSEA. The CDR3 is 14 residues long. The ends were cut back, 8 bases at V and 0 bases at J, with 15 bases in the middle. This CDR3 is CSTQTRLSTDTQYF. The CDR3 coding sequence is TGCAGCACCCAGACTCGTTTGAGCACAGATACGCAGTATTTT.